The rows below give T cell receptor beta chains drawn from one sample of a study of T cell changes during pregnancy in multiple sclerosis. Generated by immunoSEQ multiplex PCR, the TCRdb table keeps only in-frame clones and is missing some. The sample includes some 40,000 clones, around 90% seen only once; the top ten take around 0.57%. The material sequenced was CD4+ T cells from peripheral blood mononuclear cells, taken before pregnancy. These receptors originate from a female donor with multiple sclerosis, enrolled in a pregnancy study. Each CDR3 is given with its conserved first and last residue. A D gene is named only where the DNA matches it firmly. Clone size, where shown, is once, few, many, or a class for clones that have expanded.

DNA | CDR3 | D | size | J | V
TGTGCCAGCAGCGTAGTGAGGGGGCCTAACACCGGGGAGCTGTTTTTT | CASSVVRGPNTGELFF | TRBD1 | . | TRBJ2-2 | TRBV9
TGTGCCATCAGTGCGGGACTAGCGGGGAAAACCTACGAGCAGTACTTC | CAISAGLAGKTYEQYF | TRBD2 | . | TRBJ2-7 | TRBV10-3
TGTGCCTGGACGGGACCGGGAGGGGAGACCCAGTACTTC | CAWTGPGGETQYF | TRBD2 | . | TRBJ2-5 | TRBV30
TGCGCCAGCAGCTTCTTACAGGGGGTGACCTACAATGAGCAGTTCTTC | CASSFLQGVTYNEQFF | TRBD1 | . | TRBJ2-1 | TRBV5-1
TGCGCCAGCAGCTCTGGGGCAGAGAATCAGCCCCAGCATTTT | CASSSGAENQPQHF | . | . | TRBJ1-5 | TRBV5-1
TGTGCCAGCAGCTTAGAAGGGGGCGGAAATTCACCCCTCCACTTT | CASSLEGGGNSPLHF | TRBD1 | . | TRBJ1-6 | TRBV7-9
TGTGCCAGCAGCGGCCCACAGGGGACCCCCCAGTTCTTC | CASSGPQGTPQFF | TRBD1 | . | TRBJ2-1 | TRBV9
TGTGCCAGCAGCCGCCAGGGTCTGGCCCAAGAGACCCAGTACTTC | CASSRQGLAQETQYF | . | once | TRBJ2-5 | TRBV11-3
TGCGCCAGCAGCCCGACAGGGTCTGGGGCCAACGTCCTGACTTTC | CASSPTGSGANVLTF | TRBD1 | . | TRBJ2-6 | TRBV5-1
TGTGCCAGCAGCTTACGTGGGGGCGCGAATGAAAAACTGTTTTTT | CASSLRGGANEKLFF | . | . | TRBJ1-4 | TRBV7-2
TGTGCCAGCACTTCAGCCGGGACAGGGGGGACTGAAGCTTTCTTT | CASTSAGTGGTEAFF | TRBD1 | . | TRBJ1-1 | TRBV28
TGTGCCAGCAGTCTACTCTCCCCGGGACAGGGGGGCTATGGCTACACCTTC | CASSLLSPGQGGYGYTF | TRBD1 | . | TRBJ1-2 | TRBV5-4
TGTGCCAGCAGCCGACAGTCCTCTGGAAACACCATATATTTT | CASSRQSSGNTIYF | . | . | TRBJ1-3 | TRBV7-9
TGTGCCAGCAGCATCACAGGGACGGGCGGGAGGTTGGCCTTC | CASSITGTGGRLAF | . | few | TRBJ1-2 | TRBV7-3
TGTGCCAGCAGCATCGGGACAGGGAGTTCCAATGAGCAGTTCTTC | CASSIGTGSSNEQFF | TRBD1 | . | TRBJ2-1 | TRBV7-2
TGTGCCAGCAGCTTAGGCATCTCCAGTGACCAAGAGACCCAGTACTTC | CASSLGISSDQETQYF | . | . | TRBJ2-5 | TRBV7-2
TGTGCCAGCAGCGTAGAGTTATGGCGGGGGGGCGAAACCGGGGAGCTGTTTTTT | CASSVELWRGGETGELFF | TRBD2 | . | TRBJ2-2 | TRBV9
TGCGCCAGCAGCTTGGGGGCAACGACAGGAATGGGAGAGACCCAGTACTTC | CASSLGATTGMGETQYF | . | . | TRBJ2-5 | TRBV5-1
TGCGCCAGCAGCCAAGATTGGGGACAGCAAGAGACCCAGTACTTC | CASSQDWGQQETQYF | TRBD1 | . | TRBJ2-5 | TRBV4-1
TGTGCCAGCAGCTTAGACCAGGGGAGGGGCGGCTACACCTTC | CASSLDQGRGGYTF | . | . | TRBJ1-2 | TRBV7-2
TGCAGCGTTGCCAAAAACATAAGGTTCTTC | CSVAKNIRFF | . | . | TRBJ2-1 | TRBV29-1
TGTGCCAGCAGCGTAGATACAGGCTACTATGGCTACACCTTC | CASSVDTGYYGYTF | . | . | TRBJ1-2 | TRBV9
TGCGCCAGCAGCCCCAGGGCCGCCACTGAAGCTTTCTTT | CASSPRAATEAFF | . | . | TRBJ1-1 | TRBV5-1
TGTGCCAGCAGTGAAGCCCCGGGAGGAGCTGAAGATGGCTACACCTTC | CASSEAPGGAEDGYTF | . | . | TRBJ1-2 | TRBV6-1
TGTGCCAGTAGTATCGGGGTACACAATCAGCCCCAGCATTTT | CASSIGVHNQPQHF | . | . | TRBJ1-5 | TRBV19
TGTGCCAGCAGCTGGGGGACAGCCTACGAGCAGTACTTC | CASSWGTAYEQYF | TRBD1 | . | TRBJ2-7 | TRBV5-6
TGTGCCAGCAGCAAGGGGACAGTCCTGCTCTACAATGAGCAGTTCTTC | CASSKGTVLLYNEQFF | TRBD1 | . | TRBJ2-1 | TRBV5-6
TGTGCCAGCAGCTTAGGGGGGACTAGCGGCGAGCAGTACTTC | CASSLGGTSGEQYF | TRBD2 | once | TRBJ2-7 | TRBV7-3
TGTGCCAGCAGTTCGCCGGGACTAGCGGGGTTCTTCTACACAGATACGCAGTATTTT | CASSSPGLAGFFYTDTQYF | TRBD2 | once | TRBJ2-3 | TRBV2
TGTGCCAGCAGTGAATATCTTCAGGGCGAAGCTTTCTTT | CASSEYLQGEAFF | . | . | TRBJ1-1 | TRBV2
TGTGCCATCAGTGAGCGACAGGGGCTCGGGGGCTACACCTTC | CAISERQGLGGYTF | TRBD1 | . | TRBJ1-2 | TRBV10-3
TGTGCCAGTAGTCCCCAGGGGCAGGGGGGCTATGGCTACACCTTC | CASSPQGQGGYGYTF | TRBD1 | few | TRBJ1-2 | TRBV19
TGTGCCAGCAGCGTTGACCCCGGGACACCCAGGGGAGGCTACACCTTC | CASSVDPGTPRGGYTF | . | few | TRBJ1-2 | TRBV9
TGTGCCAGCAGCTTGTTTATGAACTATGGCTACACCTTC | CASSLFMNYGYTF | . | . | TRBJ1-2 | TRBV5-6
TGTGCCAGCAGTTGGGGCAGGGGCAATCAGCCCCAGCATTTT | CASSWGRGNQPQHF | . | . | TRBJ1-5 | TRBV6-6
TGTGCCAGCTCACCTGGGACTAGCGGAAGAGAGACCCAGTACTTC | CASSPGTSGRETQYF | TRBD2 | . | TRBJ2-5 | TRBV18
TGCGCCAGCAGTGACAGGGGATCGGTGCAGTTCTTC | CASSDRGSVQFF | . | . | TRBJ2-1 | TRBV10-2
TGTGCCTGGAGGCTCTCGGACAGCCGGAATCAGCCCCAGCATTTT | CAWRLSDSRNQPQHF | . | medium-sized | TRBJ1-5 | TRBV30
TGTGCCAGCAGCTTAGTTACTTACAATGAGCAGTTCTTC | CASSLVTYNEQFF | . | . | TRBJ2-1 | TRBV7-2
TGTGCCAGCAGCCCAGGACTAGCGTCAGATACGCAGTATTTT | CASSPGLASDTQYF | TRBD2 | . | TRBJ2-3 | TRBV7-3
TGTGCCAGCAGCACATACAACTCACCCCTCCACTTT | CASSTYNSPLHF | . | few | TRBJ1-6 | TRBV5-4
TGTGCCAGCAGCCGAGGACAGTATAATTCACCCCTCCACTTT | CASSRGQYNSPLHF | . | . | TRBJ1-6 | TRBV5-6
TGCGCCAGCAGCCCCAGTCCTAGCGGGGGCCAAGAGACCCAGTACTTC | CASSPSPSGGQETQYF | TRBD2 | . | TRBJ2-5 | TRBV5-1